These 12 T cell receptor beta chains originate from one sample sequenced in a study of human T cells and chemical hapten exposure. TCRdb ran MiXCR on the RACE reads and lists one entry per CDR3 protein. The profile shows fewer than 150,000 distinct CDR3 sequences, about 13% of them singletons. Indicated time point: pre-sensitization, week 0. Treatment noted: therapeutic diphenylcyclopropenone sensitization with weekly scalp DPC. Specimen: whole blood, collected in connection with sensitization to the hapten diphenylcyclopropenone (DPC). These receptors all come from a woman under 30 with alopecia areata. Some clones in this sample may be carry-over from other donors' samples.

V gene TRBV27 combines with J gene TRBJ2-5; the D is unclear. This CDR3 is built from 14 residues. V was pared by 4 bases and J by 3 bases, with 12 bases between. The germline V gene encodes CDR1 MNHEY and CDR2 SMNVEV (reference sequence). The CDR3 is CASSSGRVEETQYF. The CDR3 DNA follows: TGTGCCAGCAGTTCCGGCCGAGTTGAAGAGACCCAGTACTTC.

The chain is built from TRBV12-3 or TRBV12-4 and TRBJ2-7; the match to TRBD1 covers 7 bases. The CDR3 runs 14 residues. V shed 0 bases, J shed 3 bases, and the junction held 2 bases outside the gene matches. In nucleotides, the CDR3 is TGTGCCAGCAGTTTAGCGGACAGGCGCTACGAGCAGTACTTC. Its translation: CASSLADRRYEQYF.

CDR3 nucleotides: TGTGCCATCAGTGGAAAATTGAGCGGGGGGTCGAATGAGCAGTTCTTC. It yields the protein CAISGKLSGGSNEQFF. The chain carries TRBV10-3 and TRBJ2-1, with TRBD2 matching 9 bases. Germline V gene lookup returns CDR1 ENHRY and CDR2 SYGVKD. The CDR3 extends over 16 amino acids. V gave up 4 bases and J gave up 7 bases; unmatched junction bases: 11.

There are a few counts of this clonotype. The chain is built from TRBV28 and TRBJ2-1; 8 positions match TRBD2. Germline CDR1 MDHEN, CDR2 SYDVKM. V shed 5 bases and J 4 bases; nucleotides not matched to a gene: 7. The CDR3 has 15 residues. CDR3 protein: CASSPAGGLYNEQFF. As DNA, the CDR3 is TGTGCCAGCAGTCCCGCGGGGGGCCTGTACAATGAGCAGTTCTTC.

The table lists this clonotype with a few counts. CDR3 amino acids: CASTPAISFNEQYF. In DNA, the CDR3 is TGTGCCAGCACCCCAGCGATAAGCTTTAACGAGCAGTACTTC. The chain links TRBV7-6 to TRBJ2-7; D unclear. Germline V gene lookup returns CDR1 SGHVS and CDR2 FNYEAQ. The CDR3 has 14 residues. Trimming removed 7 bases at V and 5 bases at J, with 18 bases between.

CDR3 nucleotides: TGCGCCAGCAGCCAAGATCCTAATGAAAAACTGTTTTTT. Translated: CASSQDPNEKLFF. The chain joins TRBV4-1 to TRBJ1-4; D call uncertain. The CDR3 has 13 residues. V lost 0 bases and J lost 3, with 2 bases in between. Germline values: CDR1 MGHRA, CDR2 YSYEKL.

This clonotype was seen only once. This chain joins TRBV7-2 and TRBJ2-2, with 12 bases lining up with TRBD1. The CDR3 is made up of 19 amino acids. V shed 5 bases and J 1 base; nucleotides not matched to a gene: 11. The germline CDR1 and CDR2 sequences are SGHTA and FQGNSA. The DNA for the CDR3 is TGTGCCAGCAGCCCCGGGGGACAGGGGGCTTTCCTGAACACCGGGGAGCTGTTTTTT. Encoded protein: CASSPGGQGAFLNTGELFF. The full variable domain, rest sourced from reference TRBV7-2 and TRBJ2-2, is GAGVSQSPSNKVTEKGKDVELRCDPISGHTALYWYRQSLGQGLEFLIYFQGNSAPDKSGLPSDRFSAERTGGSVSTLTIQRTQQEDSAVYLCASSPGGQGAFLNTGELFFGEGSRLTVL.

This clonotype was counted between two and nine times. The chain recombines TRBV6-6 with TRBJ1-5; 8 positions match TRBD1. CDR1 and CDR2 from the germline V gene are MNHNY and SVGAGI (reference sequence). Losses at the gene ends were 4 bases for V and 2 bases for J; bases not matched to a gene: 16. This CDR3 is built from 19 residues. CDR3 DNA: TGTGCCAGCAGTTCCGACGGACAGGGAGGACCGTTTGGCAATCAGCCCCAGCATTTT. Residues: CASSSDGQGGPFGNQPQHF.

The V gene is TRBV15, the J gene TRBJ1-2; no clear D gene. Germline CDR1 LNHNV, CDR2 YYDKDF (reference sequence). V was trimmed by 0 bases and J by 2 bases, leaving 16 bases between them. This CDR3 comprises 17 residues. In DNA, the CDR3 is TGTGCCACCAGCAGAGATGACGAGTCCTCAGGAAACTATGGCTACACCTTC. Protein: CATSRDDESSGNYGYTF. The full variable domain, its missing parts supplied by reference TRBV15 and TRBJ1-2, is DAMVIQNPRYQVTQFGKPVTLSCSQTLNHNVMYWYQQKSSQAPKLLFHYYDKDFNNEADTPDNFQSRRPNTSFCFLDIRSPGLGDTAMYLCATSRDDESSGNYGYTFGSGTRLTVV.

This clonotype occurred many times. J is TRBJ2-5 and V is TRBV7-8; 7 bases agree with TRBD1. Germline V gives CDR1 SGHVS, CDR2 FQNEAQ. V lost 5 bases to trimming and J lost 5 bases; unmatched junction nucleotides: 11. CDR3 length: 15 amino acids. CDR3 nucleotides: TGTGCCAGCAGCCCAGAGAACAGGGGCTCGGAGACCCAGTACTTC. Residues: CASSPENRGSETQYF.

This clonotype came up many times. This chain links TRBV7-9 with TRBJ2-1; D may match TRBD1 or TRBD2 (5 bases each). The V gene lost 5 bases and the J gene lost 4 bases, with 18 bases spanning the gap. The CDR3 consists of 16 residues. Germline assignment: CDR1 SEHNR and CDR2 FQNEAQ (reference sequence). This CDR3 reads CASSLVGDGVYNEQFF. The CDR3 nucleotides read TGTGCCAGCAGCCTCGTAGGGGACGGGGTTTACAATGAGCAGTTCTTC.

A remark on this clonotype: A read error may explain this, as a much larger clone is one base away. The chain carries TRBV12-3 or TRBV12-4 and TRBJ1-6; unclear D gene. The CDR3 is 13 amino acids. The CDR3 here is CGSSYAVKSPLHF. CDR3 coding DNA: TGTGGCAGCAGTTACGCAGTTAAATCACCCCTCCACTTT.